The rows below give T cell receptor beta chains drawn from one sample of a study of PD-L1 blockade in urothelial cancer. Sequencing used immunoSEQ multiplex PCR; TCRdb keeps in-frame clones, though not all of them. The table has about 50,000 clones, 70% to 90% seen once. The source was PBMCs, collected around atezolizumab (anti-PD-L1) treatment. These receptors were obtained from a man aged 65 to 85 with urothelial cancer. Each CDR3 is given with its conserved first and last residue. Fields, in order: J gene, V gene, clone size, D gene, CDR3 DNA, CDR3 protein. A D gene is named only where the DNA matches it firmly. Expanded clones get a size class; other rows say once, few or many, or leave the size out.

J: TRBJ2-3
V: TRBV13
size: NA
D: NA
DNA: TGTGCCAGCAGCCTAAAGACTAGCACAGATACGCAGTATTTT
CDR3: CASSLKTSTDTQYF

J: TRBJ2-1
V: TRBV2
size: NA
D: NA
DNA: TGTGCCAGCAGTCAAAGTGCCCAGTCCTACAATGAGCAGTTCTTC
CDR3: CASSQSAQSYNEQFF

J: TRBJ1-5
V: TRBV6-1
size: NA
D: TRBD1
DNA: TGTGCCAGCAGTGGGGACAGGGTGAATCAGCCCCAGCATTTT
CDR3: CASSGDRVNQPQHF

J: TRBJ1-2
V: TRBV6-1
size: NA
D: NA
DNA: TGTGCCAGCAGTACTCCGGGGGGTCGGGGCTACACCTTC
CDR3: CASSTPGGRGYTF

J: TRBJ1-2
V: TRBV7-8
size: few
D: TRBD1
DNA: TGTGCCAGCGGAAACATTGTGGGGACAGGGGGCATTTATGGCTACACCTTC
CDR3: CASGNIVGTGGIYGYTF

J: TRBJ1-4
V: TRBV4-1
size: NA
D: NA
DNA: TGCGCCAGCAGCCAAGAAATGCAGGATGAAAAACTGTTTTTT
CDR3: CASSQEMQDEKLFF

J: TRBJ1-3
V: TRBV5-1
size: NA
D: NA
DNA: TGCGCCAGCAGCCCGGCTGGGAGCCCTGGAAACACCATATATTTT
CDR3: CASSPAGSPGNTIYF

J: TRBJ1-2
V: TRBV7-9
size: NA
D: TRBD1
DNA: TGTGCCAGCAGCATGGACAGGGGGGACTATGGCTACACCTTC
CDR3: CASSMDRGDYGYTF

J: TRBJ2-1
V: TRBV9
size: NA
D: TRBD2
DNA: TGTGCCAGCAGCGTTGGACTAGCGGGAAGGGAAGGCCCCAATGAGCAGTTCTTC
CDR3: CASSVGLAGREGPNEQFF

J: TRBJ2-5
V: TRBV5-4
size: NA
D: TRBD1
DNA: TGTGCCAGCAGCTCCGCCATGCCTGACAGGGGGCAAGGGACCCAGTACTTC
CDR3: CASSSAMPDRGQGTQYF

J: TRBJ2-1
V: TRBV29-1
size: NA
D: TRBD2
DNA: TGCAGCGTAACTAGCGGATACAATGAGCAGTTCTTC
CDR3: CSVTSGYNEQFF